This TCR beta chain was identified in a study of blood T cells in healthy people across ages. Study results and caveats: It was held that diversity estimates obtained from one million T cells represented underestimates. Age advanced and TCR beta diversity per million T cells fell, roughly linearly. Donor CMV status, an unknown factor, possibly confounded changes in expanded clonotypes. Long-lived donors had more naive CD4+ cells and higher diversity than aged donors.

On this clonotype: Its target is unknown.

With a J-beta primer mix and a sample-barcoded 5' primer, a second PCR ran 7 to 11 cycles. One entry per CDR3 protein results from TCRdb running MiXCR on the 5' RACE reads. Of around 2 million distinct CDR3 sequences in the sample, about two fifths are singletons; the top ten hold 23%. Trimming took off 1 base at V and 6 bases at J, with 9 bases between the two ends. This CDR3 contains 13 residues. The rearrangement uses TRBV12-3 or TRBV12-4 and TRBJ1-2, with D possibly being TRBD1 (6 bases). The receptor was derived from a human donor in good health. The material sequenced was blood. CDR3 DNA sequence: TGTGCCAGCAGTTTAGGGGGGGGGCATGGCTACACCTTC. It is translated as CASSLGGGHGYTF.